Below, one T cell receptor (beta chain) is given with its context. Its target is unknown. This entry belongs to a study of T cell repertoires in cytomegalovirus infection. Study-level information: Carrying CMV and the relevant HLA type showed in public TCR beta signatures.

TCRdb independently ran MiXCR on the reads; one entry per CDR3 protein. Seen here are hundreds of thousands of distinct CDR3 sequences, approximately 11% observed once, and the top ten hold 10%. Study outcomes and limitations: Carriers of CMV plus the relevant HLA were identified by cumulative public TCR beta family frequency. HLA-C-restricted CMV clonotypes gave the most frequent clonotype in two of eight donors.

Losses at the gene ends were 3 bases for V and 2 bases for J; bases not matched to a gene: 6. The germline gives CDR1 SGDLS, CDR2 YYNGEE. This CDR3 comprises 15 residues. This receptor was taken from a human donor in good health (CMV status not recorded). Some clones in this sample may be carry-over from other donors' samples. J is TRBJ2-7 and V is TRBV9; 9 bases align to TRBD1. The source material was PBMCs. The CDR3 loop reads CASSARGTGPYEQYF. For the CDR3, the DNA is TGTGCCAGCAGCGCGAGGGGGACAGGGCCCTACGAGCAGTACTTC. The complete variable domain, with remaining parts taken from reference TRBV9 and TRBJ2-7, reads DSGVTQTPKHLITATGQRVTLRCSPRSGDLSVYWYQQSLDQGLQFLIQYYNGEERAKGNILERFSAQQFPDLHSELNLSSLELGDSALYFCASSARGTGPYEQYFGPGTRLTVT.